Each of the 29 T cell receptor beta chains below was sequenced from the same sample in a study of blood T cell repertoires in COVID-19. Sequencing was performed with immunoSEQ multiplex PCR; in TCRdb, only in-frame clones are kept and a portion is missing. The sample yields 150,000 or so clones, roughly 90% seen once. The specimen was PBMCs or T cells enriched from blood (not recorded which). These receptors came from a middle-aged woman who had been exposed to COVID-19.

This clone showed up just once. This rearrangement joins TRBV6-5 to TRBJ2-1; 7 nucleotides align to TRBD2. Per germline, CDR1 MNHEY and CDR2 SVGAGI. The CDR3 extends over 16 amino acids. V trimming: 0 bases; J trimming: 1 base; junction bases outside the gene matches: 3. The CDR3 loop is CASSYSAGVSYNEQFF. Here the CDR3 DNA reads TGTGCCAGCAGTTACTCTGCGGGGGTGTCCTACAATGAGCAGTTCTTC.

This clone was counted only a few times. The CDR3 region is CASGQGYEQYF. The DNA of the CDR3 is TGCGCCAGCGGACAGGGATACGAGCAGTACTTC. The rearrangement links TRBV10-1 to TRBJ2-7; 8 bases are shared with TRBD1. Germline assignment: CDR1 WNHNN and CDR2 SYGVQD (reference sequence). The CDR3 consists of 11 residues. V shed 8 bases and J 4 bases; nucleotides not matched to a gene: 1.

V is TRBV5-1 and J is TRBJ2-7; no reliable D call. The germline CDR1 and CDR2 sequences are SGHRS and YFSETQ. Trimming removed 3 bases at V and 9 bases at J, with 19 bases between. CDR3 length: 14 residues. This CDR3 reads CASSSDPPGKTQYF. The CDR3 DNA sequence: TGCGCCAGCAGCTCAGACCCCCCAGGAAAAACGCAGTACTTC. The whole variable domain, filled in from reference TRBV5-1 and TRBJ2-7, reads KAGVTQTPRYLIKTRGQQVTLSCSPISGHRSVSWYQQTPGQGLQFLFEYFSETQRNKGNFPGRFSGRQFSNSRSEMNVSTLELGDSALYLCASSSDPPGKTQYFGPGTRLTVT.

Concerning this clone itself: This CDR3 is also generated by other DNA sequences in the sample. The chain combines TRBV19 with TRBJ1-5, with 10 bases lining up with TRBD1. The CDR3 length is 14 residues. From germline, CDR1 is LNHDA and CDR2 SQIVND (reference sequence). Trimming at V came to 4 bases and at J to 6 bases, leaving 3 bases not matched to a gene. The CDR3 DNA sequence: TGTGCCAGTAGTACGACAGGGGGCGGTCAGCCCCAGCATTTT. Translated, it gives CASSTTGGGQPQHF.

V usage is TRBV19 and J usage is TRBJ2-6; D remains ambiguous. CDR1 and CDR2 from the germline V gene are LNHDA and SQIVND (reference sequence). Trimming removed 3 bases at V and 0 bases at J, with 6 bases between. This CDR3 comprises 15 residues. In nucleotides, the CDR3 is TGTGCCAGTAGTATGCGTAGCTCTGGGGCCAACGTCCTGACTTTC. It specifies CASSMRSSGANVLTF.

The genes are TRBV28 and TRBJ1-5; the D is unclear. Trimming shortened V by 2 bases and J by 3 bases, and 5 bases separated the two germline ends. Germline-derived CDR1 and CDR2 are MDHEN and SYDVKM. CDR3 length: 13 residues. The CDR3 DNA reads as TGTGCCAGCAGTTTACTAAACAATCAGCCCCAGCATTTT. Its translation: CASSLLNNQPQHF.

The rearrangement joins TRBV12-5 to TRBJ1-5; 9 bases match TRBD1. The CDR3 is made up of 16 amino acids. V was pared by 6 bases and J by 0 bases, with 6 bases of the junction left unmatched. Germline V gene sequence: CDR1 LGHNT, CDR2 FRNRAP. CDR3 coding DNA: TGTGCTAGTGGCGACAGGGGGAGAGTTAGCAATCAGCCCCAGCATTTT. Translated: CASGDRGRVSNQPQHF.

This chain uses TRBV29-1 with TRBJ2-3; 7 bases map to TRBD2. The germline V gene encodes CDR1 SQVTM and CDR2 ANQGSEA. This CDR3 comprises 11 residues. Unmatched junction bases numbered 0, after V lost 4 bases and J lost 5 bases. CDR3 loop: CSVAGGDTQYF. The DNA of the CDR3 is TGCAGCGTTGCGGGGGGAGATACGCAGTATTTT.

The chain joins TRBV5-6 to TRBJ1-2; 7 bases agree with TRBD1. CDR3 length equals 14 residues. CDR1 is SGHDT and CDR2 is YYEEEE in the germline V gene. The V gene end was trimmed by 6 bases and the J gene end by 5 bases; junction bases not matched to a gene: 10. The CDR3: CASTQPGQKYGYTF. CDR3 nucleotides: TGTGCCAGCACCCAACCGGGACAGAAATATGGCTACACCTTC. Using reference TRBV5-6 and TRBJ1-2 for the parts outside the CDR3, the full variable domain is DAGVTQSPTHLIKTRGQQVTLRCSPKSGHDTVSWYQQALGQGPQFIFQYYEEEERQRGNFPDRFSGHQFPNYSSELNVNALLLGDSALYLCASTQPGQKYGYTFGSGTRLTVV.

This clone came up a few times. J is TRBJ2-3 and V is TRBV5-6, with D possibly TRBD2 on 6 matching bases. V lost 1 base and J 1 base, leaving 13 bases between the germline ends. Germline values: CDR1 SGHDT, CDR2 YYEEEE. The CDR3 loop spans 16 amino acids. The CDR3 DNA sequence: TGTGCCAGCAGCTTGCGCTTGACTAGGGGCACAGATACGCAGTATTTT. Translated, it gives CASSLRLTRGTDTQYF.

The chain links TRBV5-1 to TRBJ1-4; D is perhaps TRBD1 (5 bases). V gave up 3 bases and J gave up 0 bases, with 6 bases separating them. CDR3 length: 14 amino acids. Germline V gene data show CDR1 as SGHRS and CDR2 as YFSETQ. This CDR3 is CASSSGTTNEKLFF. CDR3 sequence (DNA): TGCGCCAGCAGCTCAGGGACAACTAATGAAAAACTGTTTTTT. Together with reference TRBV5-1 and TRBJ1-4, the CDR3 gives the full variable domain: KAGVTQTPRYLIKTRGQQVTLSCSPISGHRSVSWYQQTPGQGLQFLFEYFSETQRNKGNFPGRFSGRQFSNSRSEMNVSTLELGDSALYLCASSSGTTNEKLFFGSGTQLSVL.

The gene calls are TRBV11-2 and TRBJ2-1; D is possibly TRBD2 (5 bases). CDR1 and CDR2 from the germline V gene are SGHAT and FQNNGV. V was cut by 4 bases and J by 6 bases, with 16 bases left in between. The CDR3 extends over 15 amino acids. In nucleotides, the CDR3 is TGTGCCAGCAGCTCCCCGGGCCCGGGGAGCAATGAGCAGTTCTTC. Translated: CASSSPGPGSNEQFF.

This chain connects TRBV2 to TRBJ2-1; 8 bases map to TRBD2. This CDR3 is 14 amino acids long. Trimming cost V 3 bases and J 9 bases; bases outside gene matches: 7. Looked up from germline, CDR1 is SNHLY and CDR2 is FYNNEI. The CDR3 sequence is CASSDSGGPVEQFF. The CDR3 DNA reads as TGTGCCAGCAGTGATTCGGGGGGGCCGGTTGAGCAGTTCTTC.

The chain couples TRBV27 to TRBJ1-2, with 7 bases aligning to TRBD1. Germline CDR1 MNHEY, CDR2 SMNVEV (reference sequence). The CDR3 has 13 residues. V was pared by 2 bases and J by 4 bases, with 1 base of the junction left unmatched. CDR3 coding DNA: TGTGCCAGCAGTTTACCAGGGGGCTATGGCTACACCTTC. Its translation is CASSLPGGYGYTF.

This chain connects TRBV27 to TRBJ2-7; TRBD1 matches 7 bases. The germline gives CDR1 MNHEY, CDR2 SMNVEV (reference sequence). The V and J ends lost 3 bases and 2 bases, in that order; junction bases with no gene match: 4. CDR3 length equals 14 residues. The CDR3 region has the DNA TGTGCCAGCAGTTTCCGGGACAGAACCTACGAGCAGTACTTC. Protein product: CASSFRDRTYEQYF.

CDR3 nucleotides: TGTGCCATCAAACGGACCGGGGGGGCCTCGGATGAGCAGTTCTTC. Amino acid sequence: CAIKRTGGASDEQFF. The rearrangement links TRBV10-3 to TRBJ2-1; 8 bases agree with TRBD2. This CDR3 has 15 amino acids. The germline V gene has CDR1 ENHRY and CDR2 SYGVKD. The junction had 13 bases not matched to a gene; V was cut back by 7 bases and J by 8 bases.

The CDR3, as DNA: TGTGCCAGCAGCCGGACAGGACAAGGCTACACCTTC. Its protein is CASSRTGQGYTF. The J gene is TRBJ1-2, the V gene TRBV7-9; 7 nucleotides line up with TRBD1. From germline, CDR1 is SEHNR and CDR2 FQNEAQ (reference sequence). CDR3 length: 12 residues. With V trimmed by 5 bases and J by 8 bases, 5 bases remained unmatched.

The V call is TRBV5-1, the J call TRBJ2-1, with a weak D call TRBD2 (7 bases). In germline, CDR1 is SGHRS, CDR2 YFSETQ. Trimming took off 4 bases at V and 5 bases at J, with 22 bases between the two ends. The CDR3 is made up of 17 amino acids. The CDR3 region has the DNA TGCGCCAGCAGCCCATCACTAGGGGGGGAGCCCGACAATGAGCAGTTCTTC. Translated: CASSPSLGGEPDNEQFF.

This clone was seen only once. This CDR3 reads CASSYWQGDNSPLHF. In nucleotides, the CDR3 is TGTGCCAGCAGTTACTGGCAGGGCGATAATTCACCCCTCCACTTT. The rearrangement joins TRBV6-6 to TRBJ1-6, with D tentatively TRBD1 (5 bases). CDR3 length: 15 residues. V was cut by 1 base and J by 5 bases, with 9 bases left in between. Germline V lookup: CDR1 MNHNY, CDR2 SVGAGI (reference sequence).

The gene calls are TRBV7-9 and TRBJ2-7, with 8 bases lining up with TRBD1. Germline assignment: CDR1 SEHNR and CDR2 FQNEAQ (reference sequence). J gave up 3 bases and V 5 bases, and 12 bases lay outside the gene matches. The CDR3 sequence is 16 residues long. Here the CDR3 DNA reads TGTGCCAGCAGCCTAGGACAGGGTGGAGGATACTACGAGCAGTACTTC. As protein: CASSLGQGGGYYEQYF.

Here the CDR3 reads CASSQGSYEQYF. For the CDR3, the DNA is TGTGCCAGCAGCCAAGGCAGCTACGAGCAGTACTTC. J is TRBJ2-7 and V is TRBV3-1 (or the pseudogene TRBV3-2); D not certain. CDR1 is LGHDT and CDR2 is YNNKEL in the germline V gene (reference sequence). Deletions cut 1 base from V and 3 bases from J, with 4 bases between. The CDR3 is 12 residues long.

The rearrangement uses TRBV7-2 and TRBJ2-5; TRBD2 matches 8 bases. This CDR3 has 15 amino acids. V shed 1 base, J shed 4 bases, and the junction held 5 bases outside the gene matches. The V gene's germline CDR1 is SGHTA and CDR2 FQGNSA. CDR3 residues: CASSLVGAGAETQYF. The CDR3 DNA sequence: TGTGCCAGCAGCTTAGTCGGAGCGGGAGCAGAGACCCAGTACTTC.

Notes on this clone: At the DNA level, this CDR3 is encoded by other sequences in the same sample as well. The chain is built from TRBV5-1 and TRBJ1-1, with TRBD1 matching over 7 bases. CDR1 and CDR2 from the germline V gene are SGHRS and YFSETQ. The CDR3 totals 14 residues. With V trimmed by 0 bases and J by 1 base, 0 bases remained unmatched. The CDR3 protein is CASSLDRGNTEAFF. CDR3 nucleotides: TGCGCCAGCAGCTTGGACAGGGGGAACACTGAAGCTTTCTTT.

Written as DNA, the CDR3 is TGCGCCAGCAGCCAGACCGGGATTCCAAACAATGAGCAGTTCTTC. This gives the protein CASSQTGIPNNEQFF. The chain recombines TRBV4-3 with TRBJ2-1; D might be TRBD2 (5 bases). The CDR3 has 15 amino acids. Between the trimmed V and J ends, which lost 3 bases and 5 bases, there was a span of 14 bases. Germline V lookup: CDR1 LGHNA, CDR2 YSLEER.

This clone was detected only a few times. This chain uses TRBV15 with TRBJ1-3; 7 nucleotides agree with TRBD1. The CDR3 loop spans 19 amino acids. Germline lookup yields CDR1 LNHNV and CDR2 YYDKDF (reference sequence). The ends lost 0 bases at V and 3 bases at J; junction bases unmatched: 14. CDR3 amino acids: CATSRDPLAPGGSGNTIYF. In DNA form, the CDR3 reads TGTGCCACCAGCAGAGACCCCCTTGCCCCAGGGGGAAGTGGAAACACCATATATTTT.

The genes are TRBV5-4 and TRBJ1-1, with 8 bases aligning to TRBD1. The CDR3 loop spans 14 amino acids. CDR1 SGHNT and CDR2 YYREEE come from the germline V gene (reference sequence). V lost 9 bases and J lost 1; bases outside the gene matches: 8. CDR3 DNA: TGTGCCACCCATCCAGGGGGCCCGAACACTGAAGCTTTCTTT. Its protein product is CATHPGGPNTEAFF.

In its sample, this clone was seen a few times. The J gene is TRBJ1-5, the V gene TRBV15; 9 bases agree with TRBD1. Unmatched junction bases numbered 20, after V lost 4 bases and J lost 7 bases. Germline CDR1 and CDR2: LNHNV and YYDKDF (reference sequence). The CDR3 extends over 19 amino acids. In DNA form, the CDR3 reads TGTGCCACCAGCAACATTTCCGAGGGGTCCGGGACAGGGTCGCAGCCCCAGCATTTT. It codes for CATSNISEGSGTGSQPQHF.

The rearrangement joins TRBV18 to TRBJ2-1; D possibly corresponds to TRBD2 (6 bases). The CDR3 is 16 amino acids. Germline CDR1 and CDR2: KGHSH and LQKENI. Deletions cut 1 base from V and 0 bases from J, with 10 bases between. CDR3 loop: CASSPRGADSYNEQFF. DNA for the CDR3: TGTGCCAGCTCACCACGCGGGGCAGACTCCTACAATGAGCAGTTCTTC.

This clone came up once. V and J are TRBV27 and TRBJ1-1, with D maybe TRBD1 (5 bases). The CDR3 runs to 13 residues. Germline loops: CDR1 MNHEY, CDR2 SMNVEV (reference sequence). Trimming left V 7 bases short and J 1 base short, with 10 bases between. CDR3 sequence: CASMITGNTEAFF. The CDR3 DNA reads TGTGCCAGCATGATAACAGGGAACACTGAAGCTTTCTTT.